Listed below are T cell receptor beta chains from one sample, sequenced in a study of CD8 T cells in Susac syndrome. TCRdb called the immunoSEQ multiplex PCR reads again in MiXCR, with one record for every CDR3 protein. Of 100,000 to 150,000 distinct CDR3 sequences in the sample, approximately 96% were seen once. The sample was CD8+ T cells from PBMCs. The receptors come from a human donor with Susac syndrome. The CDR3 runs from the conserved cysteine through the conserved F or W. Each record gives: clone size, D gene, J gene, V gene, CDR3 protein, CDR3 DNA. The D gene is left open where the match is weak. Size tells how often a clone was seen (once, few, many) or the class of an expanded clone, and some rows leave it out.

>.|.|TRBJ2-1|TRBV19
CASSPGPSSYNEQFF
TGTGCCAGTAGCCCAGGGCCGAGCTCCTACAATGAGCAGTTCTTC
>.|TRBD1|TRBJ1-2|TRBV12-3/TRBV12-4
CASSPGQGLGGYTF
TGTGCCAGCAGCCCCGGACAGGGGCTTGGTGGCTACACCTTC
>.|.|TRBJ2-5|TRBV29-1
CSVCWGEETQYF
TGCAGCGTTTGTTGGGGGGAAGAGACCCAGTACTTC
>.|.|TRBJ2-3|TRBV9
CASSVGGSTDTQYF
TGTGCCAGCAGCGTAGGCGGCAGCACAGATACGCAGTATTTT
>.|.|TRBJ2-7|TRBV12-3/TRBV12-4
CASSLGFSYEQYF
TGTGCCAGCAGTTTAGGTTTTTCCTACGAGCAGTACTTC
>.|TRBD2|TRBJ2-1|TRBV11-2
CASRRTSGSWDEQFF
TGTGCCAGCAGGCGCACTAGCGGGAGTTGGGATGAGCAGTTCTTC
>.|.|TRBJ2-7|TRBV11-2
CASSLDNRDYEQYF
TGTGCCAGCAGCTTAGATAACAGGGACTACGAGCAGTACTTC
>.|TRBD1|TRBJ1-4|TRBV15
CATSNWGPGDREYEKLFF
TGTGCCACCAGCAATTGGGGGCCGGGGGACAGGGAATATGAAAAACTGTTTTTT
>.|.|TRBJ1-1|TRBV20-1
CSARDLEGITEAFF
TGCAGTGCTAGAGATCTGGAGGGGATCACTGAAGCTTTCTTT
>.|TRBD1|TRBJ1-4|TRBV27
CASSPVTGDGEKLFF
TGTGCCAGCAGTCCGGTGACAGGGGACGGTGAAAAACTGTTTTTT
>.|.|TRBJ2-7|TRBV7-6
CASSFDSTYEQYF
TGTGCCAGCAGCTTTGACAGCACCTACGAGCAGTACTTC
>.|.|TRBJ1-4|TRBV19
CASSISGNEKLFF
TGTGCCAGTAGTATTTCTGGGAATGAAAAACTGTTTTTT
>few|.|TRBJ2-2|TRBV14
CASSQVGSTGELFF
TGTGCCAGCAGCCAAGTGGGATCGACCGGGGAGCTGTTTTTT
>.|TRBD2|TRBJ2-1|TRBV7-8
CASSLELAGLSSSYNEQFF
TGTGCCAGCAGCTTAGAACTAGCGGGACTTTCAAGCTCCTACAATGAGCAGTTCTTC
>once|.|TRBJ2-6|TRBV21-1
CASSNGRTGNSGANVLTF
TGTGCCAGCAGCAATGGACGGACCGGGAATTCTGGGGCCAACGTCCTGACTTTC
>once|TRBD2|TRBJ2-1|TRBV3-1
CASSSDWGGSSYNEQFF
TGTGCCAGCAGCTCGGATTGGGGGGGGTCCTCCTACAATGAGCAGTTCTTC
>.|.|TRBJ2-7|TRBV2
CASSERQGTREQYF
TGTGCCAGCAGTGAACGTCAGGGCACCCGCGAGCAGTACTTC
>.|TRBD2|TRBJ2-5|TRBV20-1
CSVSSGRDQETQYF
TGCAGTGTTTCTAGCGGGAGAGACCAAGAGACCCAGTACTTC
>.|.|TRBJ1-2|TRBV11-2
CASSLGGGEDGYTF
TGTGCCAGCAGCTTAGGCGGGGGGGAAGATGGCTACACCTTC
>.|.|TRBJ1-2|TRBV15
CATSRDIEQTYGYTF
TGTGCCACCAGCAGAGATATAGAACAGACCTATGGCTACACCTTC
>.|.|TRBJ2-1|TRBV12-3/TRBV12-4
CASSGGPSYNEQFF
TGTGCCAGCAGTGGAGGGCCCTCCTACAATGAGCAGTTCTTC
>.|.|TRBJ2-1|TRBV9
CASSPRFMGERGEQFF
TGTGCCAGCAGCCCCCGATTTATGGGGGAGCGCGGTGAGCAGTTCTTC
>.|.|TRBJ2-1|TRBV3-1
CASSHRFTHEQFF
TGTGCCAGCAGCCATAGATTTACCCATGAGCAGTTCTTC
>once|TRBD1|TRBJ1-5|TRBV27
CASSQGAEQPQHF
TGTGCCAGCAGTCAGGGGGCTGAGCAGCCCCAGCATTTT
>.|.|TRBJ1-2|TRBV12-3/TRBV12-4
CASSLEDGGYGYTF
TGTGCCAGCAGTTTAGAGGACGGTGGCTATGGCTACACCTTC
>.|.|TRBJ2-5|TRBV2
CASSEYRDPLRTQYF
TGTGCCAGCAGTGAATACCGGGACCCGTTGAGGACCCAGTACTTC
>.|.|TRBJ2-5|TRBV5-1
CASSSTLGGQETQYF
TGCGCCAGCAGCTCGACGCTGGGGGGCCAAGAGACCCAGTACTTC
>.|.|TRBJ2-1|TRBV20-1
CSASGLREFYNEQFF
TGCAGTGCTAGTGGACTTAGGGAGTTCTACAATGAGCAGTTCTTC
>.|TRBD1|TRBJ1-5|TRBV6-5
CASSYDRVSPQHF
TGTGCCAGCAGTTACGACAGGGTTTCTCCCCAGCATTTT
>once|.|TRBJ2-2|TRBV27
CASSRGAGELFF
TGTGCCAGCAGTAGGGGGGCCGGGGAGCTGTTTTTT
>.|.|TRBJ2-7|TRBV7-9
CASSLNSGFSSYEQYF
TGTGCCAGCAGCTTAAACTCCGGGTTCTCATCCTACGAGCAGTACTTC
>.|TRBD2|TRBJ2-5|TRBV10-3
CAISGEGRGETQYF
TGTGCCATCAGTGGGGAGGGACGAGGGGAGACCCAGTACTTC
>.|TRBD2|TRBJ2-1|TRBV4-1
CASSQESGRGNEQFF
TGCGCCAGCAGCCAAGAGAGCGGGAGGGGGAATGAGCAGTTCTTC
>.|TRBD1|TRBJ2-1|TRBV5-1
CASERGPGNEQFF
TGCGCCAGCGAGAGGGGGCCGGGGAATGAGCAGTTCTTC
>once|TRBD1|TRBJ1-2|TRBV27
CASSPGQGFFDGYTF
TGTGCCAGCAGTCCGGGACAGGGGTTCTTCGATGGCTACACCTTC
>few|.|TRBJ2-3|TRBV14
CASSQTSTDTQYF
TGTGCCAGCAGCCAAACTAGCACAGATACGCAGTATTTT
>.|.|TRBJ2-3|TRBV18
CASSPPGVSPDTQYF
TGTGCCAGCTCACCACCCGGGGTTAGCCCAGATACGCAGTATTTT
>few|.|TRBJ2-7|TRBV9
CASSKGGTIYEQYF
TGTGCCAGCAGCAAGGGTGGGACCATTTACGAGCAGTACTTC
>.|.|TRBJ1-3|TRBV20-1
CSARDPTGNTIYF
TGCAGTGCTAGAGATCCGACTGGAAACACCATATATTTT
>.|.|TRBJ2-1|TRBV6-5
CASSYPTSGSSYNEQFF
TGTGCCAGCAGTTACCCGACTAGTGGAAGCTCCTACAATGAGCAGTTCTTC
>.|TRBD1|TRBJ2-2|TRBV6-1
CASSVRRQGSGELFF
TGTGCCAGCAGCGTCAGGCGACAGGGTAGCGGGGAGCTGTTTTTT